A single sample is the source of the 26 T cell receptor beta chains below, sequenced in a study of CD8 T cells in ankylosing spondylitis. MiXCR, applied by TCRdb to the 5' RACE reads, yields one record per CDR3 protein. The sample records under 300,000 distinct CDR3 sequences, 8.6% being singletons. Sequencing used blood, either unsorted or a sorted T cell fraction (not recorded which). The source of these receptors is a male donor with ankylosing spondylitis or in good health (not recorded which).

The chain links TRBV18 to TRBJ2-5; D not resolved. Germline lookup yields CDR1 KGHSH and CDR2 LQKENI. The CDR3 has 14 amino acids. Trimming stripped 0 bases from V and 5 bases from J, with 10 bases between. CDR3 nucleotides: TGTGCCAGCTCACCACCGAGCCAGCACGAGACCCAGTACTTC. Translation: CASSPPSQHETQYF.

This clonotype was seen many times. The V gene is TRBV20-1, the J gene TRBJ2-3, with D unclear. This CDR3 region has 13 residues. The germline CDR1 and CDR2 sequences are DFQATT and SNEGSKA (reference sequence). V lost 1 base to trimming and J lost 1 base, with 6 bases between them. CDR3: CSARVDGTDTQYF. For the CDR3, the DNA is TGCAGTGCTAGAGTGGACGGCACAGATACGCAGTATTTT.

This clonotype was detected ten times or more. CDR3 region: CASSRDSVENTIYF. The CDR3 DNA reads as TGTGCCAGCAGCCGAGACTCTGTTGAAAACACCATATATTTT. The chain combines TRBV5-4 with TRBJ1-3; the D is unclear. Between the trimmed V and J ends, which lost 4 bases and 6 bases, there was a span of 14 bases. The CDR3 runs to 14 residues. Germline V gene lookup returns CDR1 SGHNT and CDR2 YYREEE (reference sequence).

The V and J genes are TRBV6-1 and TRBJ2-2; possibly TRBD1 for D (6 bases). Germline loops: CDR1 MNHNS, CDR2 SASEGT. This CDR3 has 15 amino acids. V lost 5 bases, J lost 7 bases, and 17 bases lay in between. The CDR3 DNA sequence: TGTGCCAGCAGTCAGACTACCCAAGGGGGCGGGGAGCTGTTTTTT. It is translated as CASSQTTQGGGELFF.

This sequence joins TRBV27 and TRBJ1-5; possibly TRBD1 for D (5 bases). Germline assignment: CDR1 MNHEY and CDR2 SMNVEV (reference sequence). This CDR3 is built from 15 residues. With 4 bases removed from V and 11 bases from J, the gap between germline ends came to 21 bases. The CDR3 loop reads CASSWVAGTGVAQHF. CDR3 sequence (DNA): TGTGCCAGCAGTTGGGTAGCAGGGACGGGCGTGGCCCAGCATTTT.

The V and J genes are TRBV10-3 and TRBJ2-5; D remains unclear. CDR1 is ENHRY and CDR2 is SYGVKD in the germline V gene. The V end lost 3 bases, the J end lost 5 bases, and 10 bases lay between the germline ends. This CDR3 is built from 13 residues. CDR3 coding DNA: TGTGCCATCAGTGATAGTACCGTGGAGACCCAGTACTTC. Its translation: CAISDSTVETQYF.

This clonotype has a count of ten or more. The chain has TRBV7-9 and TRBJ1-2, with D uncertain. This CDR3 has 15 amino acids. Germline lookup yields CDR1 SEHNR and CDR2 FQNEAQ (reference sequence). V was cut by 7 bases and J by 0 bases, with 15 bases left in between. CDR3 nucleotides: TGTGCCAGCAAATTAGGAGCAGGTTCTAACTATGGCTACACCTTC. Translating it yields CASKLGAGSNYGYTF.

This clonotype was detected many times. Here the CDR3 reads CASSWVQTNQPQHF. For the CDR3, the DNA is TGTGCCAGCAGCTGGGTCCAAACCAATCAGCCCCAGCATTTT. The chain links TRBV2 to TRBJ1-5; no firm D call. Trimming left V 6 bases short and J 3 bases short, with 12 bases between. The length of the CDR3 is 14 residues. Germline loops: CDR1 SNHLY, CDR2 FYNNEI.

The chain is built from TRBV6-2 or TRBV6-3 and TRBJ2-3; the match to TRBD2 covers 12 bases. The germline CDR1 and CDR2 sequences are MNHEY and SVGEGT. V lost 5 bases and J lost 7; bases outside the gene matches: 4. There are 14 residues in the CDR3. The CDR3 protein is CASSPTSGSNTQYF. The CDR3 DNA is TGTGCCAGCAGTCCGACTAGCGGGAGCAATACGCAGTATTTT.

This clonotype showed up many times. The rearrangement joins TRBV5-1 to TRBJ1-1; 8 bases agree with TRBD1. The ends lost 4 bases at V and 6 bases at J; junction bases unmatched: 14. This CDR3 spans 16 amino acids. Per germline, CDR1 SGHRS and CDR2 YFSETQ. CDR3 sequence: CASSPGTGVRIPEAFF. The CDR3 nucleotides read TGCGCCAGCAGCCCAGGGACAGGAGTCCGAATCCCTGAAGCTTTCTTT.

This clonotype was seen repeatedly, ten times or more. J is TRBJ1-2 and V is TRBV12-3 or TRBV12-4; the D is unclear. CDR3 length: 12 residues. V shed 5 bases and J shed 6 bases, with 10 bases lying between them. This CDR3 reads CASSRDYNGYTF. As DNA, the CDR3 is TGTGCCAGCAGTCGGGATTACAATGGCTACACCTTC.

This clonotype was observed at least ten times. The CDR3 loop is CASSVGGSAGTNEKLFF. CDR3 nucleotides: TGTGCCAGCAGCGTAGGAGGTTCGGCTGGAACTAATGAAAAACTGTTTTTT. The rearrangement links TRBV9 to TRBJ1-4; D is uncertain. The V end lost 0 bases, the J end lost 1 base, and 13 bases lay between the germline ends. The V gene's germline CDR1 is SGDLS and CDR2 YYNGEE. The CDR3 sequence is 17 residues long.

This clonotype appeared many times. CDR3 bases: TGCGCCAGCAGCCAAGATTGGGGGAGGGCCTACGAGCAGTACTTC. Protein: CASSQDWGRAYEQYF. The chain joins TRBV4-3 to TRBJ2-7, with 7 bases that match TRBD2. This CDR3 contains 15 residues. The V gene end was trimmed by 0 bases and the J gene end by 2 bases; junction bases not matched to a gene: 4. CDR1 LGHNA and CDR2 YSLEER come from the germline V gene.

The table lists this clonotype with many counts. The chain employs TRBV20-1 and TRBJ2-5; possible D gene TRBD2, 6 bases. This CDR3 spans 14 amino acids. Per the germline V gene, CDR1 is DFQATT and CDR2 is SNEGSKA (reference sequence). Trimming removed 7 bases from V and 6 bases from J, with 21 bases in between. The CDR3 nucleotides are TGCAGTGTCCCCGAGACTAGGACTACACAGACCCAGTACTTC. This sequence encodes CSVPETRTTQTQYF.

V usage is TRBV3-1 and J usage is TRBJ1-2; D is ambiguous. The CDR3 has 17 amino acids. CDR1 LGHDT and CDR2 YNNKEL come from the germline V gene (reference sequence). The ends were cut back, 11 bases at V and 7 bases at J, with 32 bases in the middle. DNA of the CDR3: TGTGCCTGCTGCCAAGATCCTTACTCGGGATCTTCAATTGGCTACACCTTC. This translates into CACCQDPYSGSSIGYTF.

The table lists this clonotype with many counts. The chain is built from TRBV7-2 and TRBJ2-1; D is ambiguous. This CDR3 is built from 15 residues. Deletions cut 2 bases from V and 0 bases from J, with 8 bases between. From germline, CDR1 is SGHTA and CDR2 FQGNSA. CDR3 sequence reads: CASSLNTNSYNEQFF. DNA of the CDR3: TGTGCCAGCAGCTTAAACACTAACTCCTACAATGAGCAGTTCTTC.

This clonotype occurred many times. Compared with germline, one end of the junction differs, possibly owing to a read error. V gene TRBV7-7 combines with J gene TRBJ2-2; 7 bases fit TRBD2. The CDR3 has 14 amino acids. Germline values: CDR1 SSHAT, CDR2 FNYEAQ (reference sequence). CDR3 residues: CASSLGGDTGELFF. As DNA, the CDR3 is TGTGCTAGCAGCTTGGGGGGGGACACCGGGGAGCTGTTTTTT.

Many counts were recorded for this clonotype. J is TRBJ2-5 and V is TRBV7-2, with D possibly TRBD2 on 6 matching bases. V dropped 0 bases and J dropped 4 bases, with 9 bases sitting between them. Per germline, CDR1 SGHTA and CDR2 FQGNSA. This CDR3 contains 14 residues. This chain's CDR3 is CASSLATRGETQYF. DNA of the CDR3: TGTGCCAGCAGCTTAGCGACTAGGGGAGAGACCCAGTACTTC.

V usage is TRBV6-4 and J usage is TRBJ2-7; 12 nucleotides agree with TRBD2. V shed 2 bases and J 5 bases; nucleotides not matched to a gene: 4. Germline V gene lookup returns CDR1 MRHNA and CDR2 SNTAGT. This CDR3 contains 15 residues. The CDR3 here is CASSDRTSGAHEQYF. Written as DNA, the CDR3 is TGTGCCAGCAGTGACCGGACTAGCGGGGCCCACGAGCAGTACTTC.

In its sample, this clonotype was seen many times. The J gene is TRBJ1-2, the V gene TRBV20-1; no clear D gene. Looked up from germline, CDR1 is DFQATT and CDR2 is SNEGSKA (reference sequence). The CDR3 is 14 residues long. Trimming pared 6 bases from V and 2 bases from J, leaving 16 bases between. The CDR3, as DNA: TGCAGTGCCACATCTATATCGGGAAACTATGGCTACACCTTC. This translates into CSATSISGNYGYTF.

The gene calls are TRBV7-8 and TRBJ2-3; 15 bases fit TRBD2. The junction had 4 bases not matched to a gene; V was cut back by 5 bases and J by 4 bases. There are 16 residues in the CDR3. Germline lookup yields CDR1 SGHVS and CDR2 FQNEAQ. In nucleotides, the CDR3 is TGTGCCAGCAGCCAGAGGACTAGCGGGAGGGCAGATACGCAGTATTTT. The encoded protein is CASSQRTSGRADTQYF.

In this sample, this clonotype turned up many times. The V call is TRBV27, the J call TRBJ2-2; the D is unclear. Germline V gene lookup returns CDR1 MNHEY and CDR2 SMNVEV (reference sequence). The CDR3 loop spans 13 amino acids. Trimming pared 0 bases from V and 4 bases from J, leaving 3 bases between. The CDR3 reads CASSLSVTGELFF. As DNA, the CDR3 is TGTGCCAGCAGTTTATCGGTCACCGGGGAGCTGTTTTTT.

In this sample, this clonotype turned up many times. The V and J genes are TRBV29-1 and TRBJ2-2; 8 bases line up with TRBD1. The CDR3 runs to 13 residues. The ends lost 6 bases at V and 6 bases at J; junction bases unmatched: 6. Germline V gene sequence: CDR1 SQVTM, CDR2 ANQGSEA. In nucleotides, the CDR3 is TGCAGCGTCCGGGACAGGACCCCCGGGGAGCTGTTTTTT. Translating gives CSVRDRTPGELFF.

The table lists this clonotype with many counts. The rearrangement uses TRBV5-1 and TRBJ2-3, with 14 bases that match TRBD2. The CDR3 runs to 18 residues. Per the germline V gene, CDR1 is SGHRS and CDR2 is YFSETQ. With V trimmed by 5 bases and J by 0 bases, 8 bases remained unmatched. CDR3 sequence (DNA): TGCGCCAGCAGGACGGGGACTAGCGGGGGAACTAGCACAGATACGCAGTATTTT. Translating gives CASRTGTSGGTSTDTQYF.

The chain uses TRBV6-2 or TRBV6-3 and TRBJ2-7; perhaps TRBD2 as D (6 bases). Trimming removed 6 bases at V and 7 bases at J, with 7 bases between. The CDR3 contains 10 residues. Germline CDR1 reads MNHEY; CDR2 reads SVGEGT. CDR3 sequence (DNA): TGTGCCAGCAGCGCGGGGGAGCAGTACTTC. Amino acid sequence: CASSAGEQYF.

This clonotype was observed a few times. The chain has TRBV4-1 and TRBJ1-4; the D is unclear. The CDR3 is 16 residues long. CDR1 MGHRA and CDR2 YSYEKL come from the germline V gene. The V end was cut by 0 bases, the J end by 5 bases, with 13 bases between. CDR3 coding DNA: TGCGCCAGCAGCCAAGAGCTTAGGGATTTAAATGAAAAACTGTTTTTT. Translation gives CASSQELRDLNEKLFF.